The present T cell receptor (beta chain) was sequenced within a study of tissue T cells after allogeneic stem cell transplantation. Study details: Every graft-versus-host disease patient had gastrointestinal disease and got several lines of graft-versus-host disease therapy.

Remarks on this clone: Its antigen is currently unknown.

Findings and caveats of the study: Within patients, tissue anatomy strongly shaped TCR repertoire composition. Tissue-detected TCR repertoire was only partly captured by blood and spleen T cells.

This CDR3 region has 14 residues. Germline loops: CDR1 MGHRA, CDR2 YSYEKL. With V trimmed by 4 bases and J by 3 bases, 3 bases remained unmatched. Profiling relied on immunoSEQ multiplex PCR, and the TCRdb table lists in-frame clones only, not all of them. The data contain tens of thousands of clones, roughly 90% of them singletons. This clonotype originated in a woman aged 40-75 years who later had graft-versus-host disease after an allogeneic stem cell transplant. The chain has TRBV4-1 and TRBJ2-7, with 10 bases that match TRBD2. Material: blood, obtained before transplantation. The CDR3 DNA follows: TGCGCCAGCAGCCCCGGACTAGCGGACTACGAGCAGTACTTC. This codes for CASSPGLADYEQYF.